This is a list of T cell receptor beta chains from one sample in a study of shared T cell receptors in the human thymus. TCRdb keeps only in-frame clones here, not all; method: immunoSEQ multiplex PCR. The sample lists approximately 68,000 clones; about 95% were seen once. Sequencing was carried out using thymocytes. The receptors come from a human donor. Both conserved end residues are part of each CDR3. D genes are given only for firm matches. Size is omitted from some rows. Given values are once, few, many or a class for expanded clones.

J: TRBJ1-2; V: TRBV10-2; D: -; size: -; CDR3: CAINSPPGQGSPRGYGYTF; DNA: TGCGCCATCAACTCCCCGCCAGGCCAGGGTAGTCCGCGGGGCTATGGCTACACCTTC
J: TRBJ2-1; V: TRBV14; D: TRBD1; size: -; CDR3: CASSQVGTGGSYNEQFF; DNA: TGTGCCAGCAGCCAAGTCGGAACAGGGGGGTCCTACAATGAGCAGTTCTTC
J: TRBJ2-1; V: TRBV7-8; D: -; size: -; CDR3: CASSLAGESYNEQFF; DNA: TGTGCCAGCAGCTTGGCGGGTGAATCCTACAATGAGCAGTTCTTC
J: TRBJ2-1; V: TRBV7-6; D: TRBD1; size: -; CDR3: CASSSGQGAYNEQFF; DNA: TGTGCCAGCAGCTCTGGGCAGGGGGCTTACAATGAGCAGTTCTTC
J: TRBJ2-5; V: TRBV18; D: TRBD1; size: -; CDR3: CASSPTGETQYF; DNA: TGTGCCAGCTCACCGACAGGGGAGACCCAGTACTTC
J: TRBJ2-3; V: TRBV5-1; D: TRBD2; size: -; CDR3: CASSLLLAGALGTDTQYF; DNA: TGCGCCAGCAGCTTGTTACTAGCGGGGGCCCTGGGCACAGATACGCAGTATTTT
J: TRBJ2-2; V: TRBV29-1; D: -; size: -; CDR3: CSAQEGATGELFF; DNA: TGCAGCGCTCAGGAAGGAGCCACCGGGGAGCTGTTTTTT
J: TRBJ1-1; V: TRBV30; D: TRBD1; size: -; CDR3: CAWSADRRQSGAFF; DNA: TGTGCCTGGAGTGCGGACAGGCGCCAAAGTGGGGCTTTCTTT
J: TRBJ1-1; V: TRBV7-3; D: -; size: -; CDR3: CASGNMNTEAFF; DNA: TGTGCCAGCGGTAACATGAACACTGAAGCTTTCTTT
J: TRBJ1-3; V: TRBV5-5; D: -; size: -; CDR3: CASSLERKPGGNTIYF; DNA: TGTGCCAGCAGCCTGGAAAGGAAGCCGGGTGGAAACACCATATATTTT
J: TRBJ1-2; V: TRBV4-3; D: TRBD1; size: -; CDR3: CASSRIVGDRGSRGYTF; DNA: TGCGCCAGCAGCCGGATCGTCGGGGACAGGGGCTCTCGTGGCTACACCTTC
J: TRBJ2-3; V: TRBV6-6; D: -; size: -; CDR3: CASAALTGITDTQYF; DNA: TGTGCCAGCGCGGCGCTAACAGGGATCACAGATACGCAGTATTTT
J: TRBJ1-6; V: TRBV6-4; D: -; size: -; CDR3: CASSDQLNSPLHF; DNA: TGTGCCAGCAGTGACCAATTAAATTCACCCCTCCACTTT
J: TRBJ2-1; V: TRBV29-1; D: -; size: -; CDR3: CSGLKQGINEQFF; DNA: TGCAGCGGTTTAAAACAGGGCATCAATGAGCAGTTCTTC
J: TRBJ2-2; V: TRBV10-3; D: -; size: -; CDR3: CATGGGRTGELFF; DNA: TGTGCCACCGGCGGAGGGCGGACCGGGGAGCTGTTTTTT
J: TRBJ2-4; V: TRBV4-1; D: TRBD1; size: -; CDR3: CASSDAAYDRGRLKNIQYF; DNA: TGCGCCAGCAGCGACGCGGCCTACGACAGGGGGCGGCTAAAAAACATTCAGTACTTC
J: TRBJ1-5; V: TRBV7-3; D: TRBD1; size: -; CDR3: CASSLGWDRGMVRGNQPQHF; DNA: TGTGCCAGCAGCTTAGGGTGGGACAGGGGTATGGTTAGAGGCAATCAGCCCCAGCATTTT
J: TRBJ1-1; V: TRBV20-1; D: -; size: -; CDR3: CSGGDTEAFF; DNA: TGCAGTGGCGGTGACACTGAAGCTTTCTTT
J: TRBJ1-5; V: TRBV28; D: -; size: -; CDR3: CASSLFMRVGNSNQPQHF; DNA: TGTGCCAGCAGTTTATTTATGAGGGTGGGAAATAGCAATCAGCCCCAGCATTTT
J: TRBJ1-5; V: TRBV25-1; D: -; size: -; CDR3: CASSDDREAVYSNQPQHF; DNA: TGTGCCAGCAGTGATGATAGGGAGGCGGTATATAGCAATCAGCCCCAGCATTTT
J: TRBJ2-7; V: TRBV4-2; D: -; size: -; CDR3: CASSQEATLSYEQYF; DNA: TGTGCCAGCAGCCAAGAGGCGACCTTGTCCTACGAGCAGTACTTC
J: TRBJ2-5; V: TRBV14; D: -; size: -; CDR3: CASSQGIPETQYF; DNA: TGTGCCAGCAGCCAAGGAATCCCAGAGACCCAGTACTTC
J: TRBJ2-4; V: TRBV4-2; D: TRBD2; size: -; CDR3: CASSQDLGLGVAKNIQYF; DNA: TGTGCCAGCAGCCAAGATCTGGGACTAGGCGTGGCCAAAAACATTCAGTACTTC
J: TRBJ2-2; V: TRBV10-3; D: -; size: -; CDR3: CAISGSGYPGELFF; DNA: TGTGCCATCAGTGGATCAGGGTATCCCGGGGAGCTGTTTTTT
J: TRBJ1-5; V: TRBV18; D: -; size: -; CDR3: CASSLWGGRNQPQHF; DNA: TGTGCCAGCTCACTTTGGGGGGGGCGCAATCAGCCCCAGCATTTT
J: TRBJ2-5; V: TRBV9; D: -; size: -; CDR3: CASSVRVEGQETQYF; DNA: TGTGCCAGCAGCGTAAGAGTGGAGGGGCAAGAGACCCAGTACTTC
J: TRBJ2-2; V: TRBV4-2; D: TRBD2; size: once; CDR3: CASSQPGLAGFRQPGELFF; DNA: TGTGCCAGCAGCCAACCGGGACTAGCGGGGTTCAGGCAACCCGGGGAGCTGTTTTTT
J: TRBJ2-7; V: TRBV7-2; D: TRBD2; size: -; CDR3: CASSLGGGSPNYEQYF; DNA: TGTGCCAGCAGCTTAGGCGGGGGATCCCCTAACTACGAGCAGTACTTC
J: TRBJ2-2; V: TRBV5-6; D: -; size: -; CDR3: CASSPHRTGELFF; DNA: TGTGCCAGCAGCCCTCACAGAACCGGGGAGCTGTTTTTT
J: TRBJ2-7; V: TRBV6-7; D: -; size: few; CDR3: CASRGLANYEQYF; DNA: TGTGCCAGCCGGGGGCTAGCGAACTACGAGCAGTACTTC
J: TRBJ2-5; V: TRBV25-1; D: TRBD1; size: -; CDR3: CASSEYKHGTGEETQYF; DNA: TGTGCCAGCAGTGAATATAAACACGGGACAGGGGAAGAGACCCAGTACTTC
J: TRBJ2-7; V: TRBV4-1; D: TRBD1; size: -; CDR3: CASSRRRDRFYEQYF; DNA: TGCGCCAGCAGCCGACGACGGGACAGATTCTACGAGCAGTACTTC
J: TRBJ2-5; V: TRBV7-2; D: -; size: -; CDR3: CASSPVETQYF; DNA: TGTGCCAGCAGCCCGGTGGAGACCCAGTACTTC
J: TRBJ1-5; V: TRBV2; D: TRBD1; size: -; CDR3: CASSEKDRLRINQPQHF; DNA: TGTGCCAGCAGTGAAAAGGACAGGCTACGAATTAATCAGCCCCAGCATTTT
J: TRBJ1-4; V: TRBV4-1; D: -; size: -; CDR3: CASSQDRGVSNEKLFF; DNA: TGCGCCAGCAGCCAAGACAGGGGTGTGAGTAATGAAAAACTGTTTTTT
J: TRBJ2-7; V: TRBV7-9; D: TRBD2; size: -; CDR3: CASIPIAGPSYEQYF; DNA: TGTGCCAGCATCCCCATAGCGGGGCCCTCCTACGAGCAGTACTTC
J: TRBJ2-6; V: TRBV4-1; D: TRBD2; size: -; CDR3: CASSHRRTSGDSGANVLTF; DNA: TGCGCCAGCAGCCACCGACGGACTAGCGGGGACTCTGGGGCCAACGTCCTGACTTTC
J: TRBJ2-1; V: TRBV7-6; D: -; size: -; CDR3: CASSLRPAFYNEQFF; DNA: TGTGCCAGCAGCTTAAGGCCTGCCTTCTACAATGAGCAGTTCTTC
J: TRBJ2-1; V: TRBV27; D: -; size: -; CDR3: CAGDIVGRGRSNEQFF; DNA: TGTGCCGGCGATATTGTCGGACGAGGGAGAAGCAATGAGCAGTTCTTC
J: TRBJ2-1; V: TRBV11-1; D: TRBD1; size: -; CDR3: CASSLEGARYNEQFF; DNA: TGTGCCAGCAGCTTAGAGGGGGCGCGGTACAATGAGCAGTTCTTC
J: TRBJ2-3; V: TRBV7-3; D: TRBD2; size: once; CDR3: CASSLKQSGIGPGLALSIDTQYF; DNA: TGTGCCAGCAGCTTAAAACAAAGTGGGATCGGTCCGGGACTAGCACTTTCGATAGATACGCAGTATTTT
J: TRBJ1-2; V: TRBV6-5; D: -; size: -; CDR3: CASSYSVSENYGYTF; DNA: TGTGCCAGCAGTTACTCGGTCAGTGAGAACTATGGCTACACCTTC
J: TRBJ2-7; V: TRBV7-2; D: -; size: -; CDR3: CASSLEDSSYEQYF; DNA: TGTGCCAGCAGCTTAGAGGATTCCTCCTACGAGCAGTACTTC
J: TRBJ2-1; V: TRBV2; D: -; size: few; CDR3: CASSNSTKKYGPAPPSDSEQFF; DNA: TGTGCCAGCAGTAACAGTACTAAAAAGTACGGTCCGGCACCTCCTTCAGACAGTGAGCAGTTCTTC
J: TRBJ1-5; V: TRBV15; D: TRBD1; size: -; CDR3: CATSRGRTGGTQPQHF; DNA: TGTGCCACCAGCAGGGGACGGACAGGCGGGACTCAGCCCCAGCATTTT
J: TRBJ1-3; V: TRBV7-9; D: -; size: -; CDR3: CASSLGHSGNTIYF; DNA: TGTGCCAGCAGCCTAGGACACTCTGGAAACACCATATATTTT
J: TRBJ2-3; V: TRBV9; D: -; size: -; CDR3: CASSGLGLDTQYF; DNA: TGTGCCAGCAGTGGGCTGGGCCTAGATACGCAGTATTTT
J: TRBJ2-7; V: TRBV7-9; D: -; size: -; CDR3: CASSFMTRSYEQYF; DNA: TGTGCCAGCAGCTTTATGACTAGGTCCTACGAGCAGTACTTC